One T cell receptor beta chain is described in this entry. Its antigen is undetermined. Amplification used 60 Vbeta primers and 13 Jbeta primers. Clones were read by immunoSEQ multiplex PCR, and TCRdb kept only the in-frame ones, dropping some. This table holds 230,000 or so clones, approximately 91% found once. This record comes from a study of cytomegalovirus exposure and HLA in healthy donors. Whole-study findings and limits: Within the data, a cluster of highly shared sequence variants was likely a sequencing artifact.

CDR1 is LGHNA, CDR2 YNFKEQ, per germline. Trimming left V 4 bases short and J 5 bases short, with 9 bases between. CDR3 length: 13 residues. The material sequenced was PBMCs. The chain couples TRBV4-2 to TRBJ2-1; D remains ambiguous. The receptor's source is a girl aged 2 to 9 in good health and CMV-seronegative. The CDR3 spells CASSLDWDNEQFF. CDR3 DNA sequence: TGTGCCAGCAGCCTCGACTGGGACAATGAGCAGTTCTTC.